These 2 T cell receptor beta chains came from one sample sequenced in a study of blood T cell repertoires in COVID-19. The assay was immunoSEQ multiplex PCR, and TCRdb's table has in-frame clones only and misses some. The sample lists 150,000 to 200,000 clones, over 75% occurring once. Sequencing was done on a sample of PBMCs or T cells enriched from blood (not recorded which). Every receptor here comes from a man aged 50 or older who had recovered from COVID-19.

This clone was counted between two and nine times. The rearrangement uses TRBV7-2 and TRBJ2-2; D perhaps matches TRBD1 (6 bases). V lost 0 bases and J lost 6, with 20 bases in between. The CDR3 totals 18 residues. Germline V gives CDR1 SGHTA, CDR2 FQGNSA. CDR3 amino acids: CASSLATFGTRVAGELFF. In nucleotides, the CDR3 is TGTGCCAGCAGCTTAGCAACGTTTGGGACAAGGGTAGCCGGGGAGCTGTTTTTT.

The chain uses TRBV7-2 and TRBJ2-1, with 7 bases identical to TRBD1. Trimming cost V 7 bases and J 8 bases; bases outside gene matches: 8. The germline gives CDR1 SGHTA, CDR2 FQGNSA. The CDR3 runs to 13 residues. The CDR3 protein is CASIGQAGYEQFF. For the CDR3, the DNA is TGTGCCAGCATCGGACAGGCTGGTTATGAGCAGTTCTTC.